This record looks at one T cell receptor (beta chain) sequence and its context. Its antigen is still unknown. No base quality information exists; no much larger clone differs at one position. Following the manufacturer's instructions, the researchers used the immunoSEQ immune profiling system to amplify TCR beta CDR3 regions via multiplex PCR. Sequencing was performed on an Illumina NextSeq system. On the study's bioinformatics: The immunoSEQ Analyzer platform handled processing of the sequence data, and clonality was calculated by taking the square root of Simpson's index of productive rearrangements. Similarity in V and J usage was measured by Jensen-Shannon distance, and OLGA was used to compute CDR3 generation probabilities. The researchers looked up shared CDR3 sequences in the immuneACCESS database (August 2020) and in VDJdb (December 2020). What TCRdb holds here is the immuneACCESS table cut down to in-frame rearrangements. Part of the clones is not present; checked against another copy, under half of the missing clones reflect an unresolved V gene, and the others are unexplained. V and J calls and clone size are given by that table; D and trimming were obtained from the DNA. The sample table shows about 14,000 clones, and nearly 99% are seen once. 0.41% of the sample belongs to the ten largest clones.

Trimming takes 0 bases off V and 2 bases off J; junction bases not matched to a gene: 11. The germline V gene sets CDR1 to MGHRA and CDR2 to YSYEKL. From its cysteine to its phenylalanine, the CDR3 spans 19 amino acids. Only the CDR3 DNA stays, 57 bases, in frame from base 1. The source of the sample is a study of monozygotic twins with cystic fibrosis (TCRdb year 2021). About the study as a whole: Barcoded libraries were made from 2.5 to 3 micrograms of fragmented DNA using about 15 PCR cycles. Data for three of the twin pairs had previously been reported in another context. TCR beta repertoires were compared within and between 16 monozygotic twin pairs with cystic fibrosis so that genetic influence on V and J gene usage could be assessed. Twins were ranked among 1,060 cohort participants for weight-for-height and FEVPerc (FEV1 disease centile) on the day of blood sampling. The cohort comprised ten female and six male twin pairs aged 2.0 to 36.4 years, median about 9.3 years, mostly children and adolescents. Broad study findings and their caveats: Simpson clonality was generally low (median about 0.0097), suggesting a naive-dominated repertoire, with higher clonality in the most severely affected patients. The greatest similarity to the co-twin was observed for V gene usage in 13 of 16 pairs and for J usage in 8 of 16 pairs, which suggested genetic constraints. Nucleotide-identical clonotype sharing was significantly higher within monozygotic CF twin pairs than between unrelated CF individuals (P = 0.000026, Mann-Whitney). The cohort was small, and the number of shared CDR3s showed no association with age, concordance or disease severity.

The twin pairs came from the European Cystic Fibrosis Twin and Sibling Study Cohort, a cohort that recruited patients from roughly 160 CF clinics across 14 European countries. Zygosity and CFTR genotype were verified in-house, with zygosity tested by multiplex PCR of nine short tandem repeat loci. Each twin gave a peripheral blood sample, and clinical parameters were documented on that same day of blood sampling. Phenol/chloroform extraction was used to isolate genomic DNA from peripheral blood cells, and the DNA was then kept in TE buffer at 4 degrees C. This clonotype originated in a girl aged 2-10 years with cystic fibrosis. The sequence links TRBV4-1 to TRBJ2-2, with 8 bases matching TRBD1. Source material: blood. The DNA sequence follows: TGCGCCAGCAGCCAAGACCTATGGACAGGGAGGACCAACACCGGGGAGCTGTTTTTT. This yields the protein CASSQDLWTGRTNTGELFF.